This T cell receptor beta chain originates from a study of human T cells and chemical hapten exposure. Study-wide background: Per-sample TCR yield variability stemmed mainly from small pooled library volume differences. Points from the study as a whole: DPC sensitization left the count of TCRs above 1 in 1000 unchanged.

The CDR3 contains 15 residues. V was cut by 0 bases and J by 9 bases, with 20 bases left in between. Per the germline V gene, CDR1 is DFQATT and CDR2 is SNEGSKA (reference sequence). At least ten counts were recorded for this clonotype. Its antigen is undetermined. Unique molecular identifiers were attached to individual cDNA molecules within the library. Via MiXCR, TCRdb re-called the RACE reads, giving one row per CDR3 protein. The profile shows some 50,000 distinct CDR3 sequences, over 3.5% of them singletons. Noted time point: healthy volunteer bleed at 2 weeks. It was from unfractionated whole blood that total RNA was extracted.

Source material: whole blood. This TCR was sampled from a female donor in good health. Some clones in this sample may be carry-over from other donors' samples. The rearrangement links TRBV20-1 to TRBJ1-1, with no clear D. The CDR3 bases are TGCAGTGCTAGAGATCGGTTAGTGACCGCGGCGAAAGCTTTCTTT. Translated, it gives CSARDRLVTAAKAFF.